The entry that follows covers one T cell receptor (beta chain) sequence. The target antigen is unknown. Using a J-beta primer mix together with a sample-barcoded 5' primer, a second PCR was run for roughly 6 to 12 cycles. Each sample provided no less than 2.5 million CDR3-containing paired-end reads. MiXCR, run by TCRdb on the 5' RACE reads, gives a single entry per CDR3 protein. The sample contains around 800,000 distinct CDR3 sequences, around 25% of which appear only once. The CDR3 runs 13 residues. With 7 bases removed from V and 2 bases from J, the gap between germline ends came to 11 bases. Germline V CDR1 and CDR2: MDHEN, SYDVKM. These data are taken from a study of blood T cells in healthy people across ages. Overall study findings and caveats: It was the long-lived donors that had more naive CD4+ cells and higher diversity than aged donors. Expanded clonotype shifts may have been confounded, as the donors had an unknown CMV status.

This sample was also put to use in a study of T cells of mothers and their children. As that study records: Over 8.5 million reads per mother and roughly 3 million per child were obtained.

The genes are TRBV28 and TRBJ2-5; the D gene is possibly TRBD2 (5 bases). The sequence was collected from a boy aged 5-17 years in good health. Sequencing was performed on blood. For the CDR3, the DNA is TGTGCCAGCACCTCGGGCGGGCAAGAGACCCAGTACTTC. It translates to CASTSGGQETQYF.